The present TCR beta chain was sequenced within a study of blood T cells in healthy people across ages. The use of a sample-barcoded 5' primer and a J-beta primer mix characterized a second PCR of about 7 to 12 cycles. Paired-end reads containing CDR3 totaled no fewer than 3 million for each sample. TCRdb re-called the 5' RACE reads with MiXCR, one entry per CDR3 protein. The repertoire holds fewer than 2,000,000 distinct CDR3 sequences, with around 42% as singletons. Findings and caveats of the study: CMV status of donors was unknown, possibly confounding expanded clonotype changes.

This clonotype was found many times. No antigen is known for it. One end of the junction is discordant with germline, which a read error may explain. The CDR3 covers 13 residues. CDR1 MGHRA and CDR2 YSYEKL come from the germline V gene. The clonotype comes from a human donor in good health. The chain uses TRBV4-1 and TRBJ2-7, with a possible D match to TRBD2 (5 bases). The specimen sequenced was blood. CDR3 protein: CASSEEEAYEQYF. The CDR3 bases are TGCGCCAGCAGCGAAGAGGAGGCCTACGAGCAGTACTTC.